The clone carrying this T cell receptor (beta chain) was found a few times. Its target is unknown. This sample stems from a study of cytomegalovirus exposure and HLA in healthy donors. General study points: Sequencing probably produced one cluster of sequence variants that were highly shared. The authors later found most CMV-associated TCR beta chains appeared HLA-restricted. A missense variant in DCLRE1C was later tied to TCR beta V- and J-gene trimming.

Primers included in the PCR were 60 Vbeta and 13 Jbeta primers. Some clones are missing from TCRdb's copy, which holds only in-frame ones; the method was immunoSEQ multiplex PCR. The table includes 95,000 to 150,000 clones, 65% to 85% detected once. This sequence originates from a man aged 50-59 years in good health and CMV-seronegative. The sequenced sample was PBMCs.

The CDR3 nucleotides are TGTGCCAGCAGTCCCCGGAGGGAGTACAATGAGCAGTTCTTC. Protein product: CASSPRREYNEQFF. The rearrangement uses TRBV6-5 and TRBJ2-1, with D tentatively TRBD2 (6 bases). This CDR3 has 14 residues. The germline V gene encodes CDR1 MNHEY and CDR2 SVGAGI. V dropped 5 bases and J dropped 4 bases, with 12 bases sitting between them.